This T cell receptor beta chain was documented in a study of cytomegalovirus exposure and HLA in healthy donors. The study's findings and limits: The tendency of first-cohort TCR clusters to co-occur in the 130 or so validation repertoires was identified by a subsequent analysis. In vitro assays verified that three CMV-associated chains recognized CMV antigens specifically. Most TCR sequences were uncommon, yet certain public TCRs appeared in many donors. 150 to 200 TCR beta chains were listed as cytomegalovirus-associated.

Using immunoSEQ multiplex PCR, the repertoire was profiled, and TCRdb retains in-frame clones only, with some absent. The profile shows 150,000 to 200,000 clones, about 89% of them singletons. As to this clone: Its target is not known.

CDR1 and CDR2 (germline): MGHRA, YSYEKL. Trimming removed 2 bases from V and 4 bases from J; junction bases left unmatched: 11. This CDR3 is built from 17 residues. This TCR came from a woman between 18 and 29 years old in good health and CMV-seropositive. The gene calls are TRBV4-1 and TRBJ2-5; the match to TRBD2 covers 9 bases. What was sequenced was PBMCs. The CDR3 sequence: CASSQSPARGGRETQYF. The CDR3 DNA follows: TGCGCCAGCAGCCAATCCCCAGCGCGGGGGGGGAGAGAGACCCAGTACTTC.